The rows below give T cell receptor beta chains drawn from one sample of a study of T cell repertoires in cytomegalovirus infection. From the reads, TCRdb called clonotypes with MiXCR, one entry per CDR3 protein. The sample contains fewer than 300,000 distinct CDR3 sequences, 25% of which appear only once. Source material: PBMCs. These receptor sequences come from a human donor in good health (CMV status not recorded). Some clones in this sample may be carry-over from other donors' samples. CDR3s include the opening cysteine and the closing phenylalanine or tryptophan. D genes are given only for firm matches. The listing skips clone size in some rows; elsewhere it reads once, few, many or a size class.

j_call clone_size v_call d_call cdr3_nt cdr3_aa
TRBJ2-5 - TRBV20-1 TRBD2 TGCAGTGCTGGGGGGGGGCTAGCGGGAGTTTGGGAGACCCAGTACTTC CSAGGGLAGVWETQYF
TRBJ2-1 many TRBV28 TRBD2 TGTGCCAGCAGTTTATTAGCGGGAGAGCAGTTCTTC CASSLLAGEQFF
TRBJ2-7 - TRBV5-1 TRBD1 TGCGCCAGCAGCTCAGGGGGCGGATACTACGAGCAGTACTTC CASSSGGGYYEQYF
TRBJ1-3 - TRBV4-1 - TGCGCCAGCAGCCACGAAAGTGATTCGAGAAACACCATATATTTT CASSHESDSRNTIYF
TRBJ2-1 - TRBV6-2/TRBV6-3 - TGTGCCAGCAGCCCACTTACGGGCAGCTCCTACAATGAGCAGTTCTTC CASSPLTGSSYNEQFF
TRBJ1-5 - TRBV28 - TGTGCCAGCAGTTTAACCCGCAATCAGCCCCAGCATTTT CASSLTRNQPQHF
TRBJ2-7 many TRBV11-2 TRBD2 TGTGCCAGCAGCTTTAGCGGGGGGAGCTCCTACGAGCAGTACTTC CASSFSGGSSYEQYF
TRBJ1-6 many TRBV7-2 - TGTGCCAGCAGCCCGCCGGGACCCAGTCAATCACCCCTCCACTTT CASSPPGPSQSPLHF
TRBJ2-7 - TRBV20-1 TRBD2 TGCAGTGCCCCAGGACTAGCGAGCTACGAGCAGTACTTC CSAPGLASYEQYF
TRBJ2-1 many TRBV7-3 - TGTGCCAGCAGCTTGACGCCGGGACTCTATACAGAGCAGTTCTTC CASSLTPGLYTEQFF
TRBJ2-3 - TRBV28 - TGTGCCACCACCCCCGGGGGCGGTACAGATACGCAGTATTTT CATTPGGGTDTQYF
TRBJ2-2 few TRBV29-1 - TGCAGCGTTGGGAGGAACACCGGGGAGCTGTTTTTT CSVGRNTGELFF
TRBJ2-7 - TRBV5-6 TRBD1 TGTGCCAGCCGGTCGGGACAGGGGCCCTACGAGCAGTACTTC CASRSGQGPYEQYF
TRBJ1-2 - TRBV2 - TGTGCCAGCAGTGACTTTCTGCGGGGGGCTGGGGGCTACACCTTC CASSDFLRGAGGYTF
TRBJ2-2 - TRBV6-2/TRBV6-3 - TGTGCCAGCAGTTATCCGACAGCTTCGAACACCGGGGAGCTGTTTTTT CASSYPTASNTGELFF